The 5 T cell receptor beta chains in this list originate from one sample, sequenced in a study of blood T cells in healthy people across ages. A J-beta primer mix and a sample-barcoded 5' primer were used in a second PCR of roughly 6 to 11 cycles. TCRdb recomputed calls from the 5' RACE reads with MiXCR, one row per CDR3 protein. The data show 550,000 to 750,000 distinct CDR3 sequences, 20% to 25% seen once. Source material: blood. The source of these receptors is a man aged 65-85 years in good health.

This clonotype came up a few times. This chain uses TRBV20-1 with TRBJ1-1; 7 bases match TRBD1. Germline V CDR1 and CDR2: DFQATT, SNEGSKA (reference sequence). The ends lost 5 bases at V and 1 base at J; junction bases unmatched: 7. This CDR3 region has 14 residues. The CDR3 spells CSAGGQARNTEAFF. DNA for the CDR3: TGCAGTGCTGGAGGACAGGCGCGGAACACTGAAGCTTTCTTT.

This clonotype was counted only a few times. Germline and junction disagree at one end, which may indicate a read error. The rearrangement joins TRBV14 to TRBJ2-1; 7 bases fit TRBD2. CDR3 length: 17 amino acids. Germline lookup yields CDR1 SGHDN and CDR2 FVKESK. CDR3 in DNA: TGTGCCAGCAGTCAGGCCTTTGGGGAGGGCTCCCACAATGAGCAGTTCTTC. Amino acids: CASSQAFGEGSHNEQFF.

This clonotype was seen a few times. V is TRBV30 and J is TRBJ2-4; D is perhaps TRBD1 or TRBD2 (5 bases each). V lost 0 bases to trimming and J lost 13 bases, with 13 bases between them. The CDR3 consists of 12 residues. Germline CDR1 and CDR2: GTSNPN and SVGIG (reference sequence). The CDR3 nucleotides are TGTGCCTGGAGTGTACCCTCCGGGACGCAGTACTTC. It encodes CAWSVPSGTQYF.

The V call is TRBV3-1, the J call TRBJ1-6; no firm D call. V lost 2 bases to trimming and J lost 6 bases, with 17 bases between them. CDR1 LGHDT and CDR2 YNNKEL come from the germline V gene (reference sequence). This CDR3 is 17 amino acids long. The CDR3 loop reads CASSQNLGRTFNSPLHF. The CDR3 DNA follows: TGTGCCAGCAGCCAAAACTTGGGTAGAACCTTTAATTCACCCCTCCACTTT. Full variable domain (outside the CDR3, taken from reference TRBV3-1 and TRBJ1-6): DTAVSQTPKYLVTQMGNDKSIKCEQNLGHDTMYWYKQDSKKFLKIMFSYNNKELIINETVPNRFSPKSPDKAHLNLHINSLELGDSAVYFCASSQNLGRTFNSPLHFGNGTRLTVT.

The chain has TRBV29-1 and TRBJ2-1; maybe TRBD2 (5 bases). TRBJ2-7 matches the DNA end more closely, so the J call is doubtful. Germline CDR1 reads SQVTM; CDR2 reads ANQGSEA. CDR3 length: 13 amino acids. CDR3: CSVERGNSYEQYF. Here the CDR3 DNA reads TGCAGCGTTGAAAGAGGGAATTCCTACGAGCAGTACTTC.